Presented here are 5 T cell receptor beta chains from one specimen sequenced in a study of CD4 T cells in relation to SARS-CoV-2 and coronaviruses. CD4+ T cells from unexposed donors were obtained before the COVID-19 pandemic (2011-2018). After ten to eleven days of culture, CD4+ T cells were isolated. No antigen has been assigned to these receptors. TCRdb's copy holds only in-frame clones and misses some; the assay was immunoSEQ multiplex PCR. Among about 21,000 clones listed, 74% were seen once. The specimen sequenced was CD4+ T cells from PBMCs, cultured in vitro. The receptors here all came from a human donor in good health.

This sequence joins TRBV29-1 and TRBJ2-7; 11 bases match TRBD1. V lost 4 bases, J lost 4 bases, and 3 bases stayed unmatched. From germline, CDR1 is SQVTM and CDR2 ANQGSEA. This CDR3 comprises 13 residues. CDR3 sequence: CSVGGQGAYEQYF. The DNA for the CDR3 is TGCAGCGTTGGTGGACAGGGGGCTTACGAGCAGTACTTC.

The rearrangement links TRBV7-6 to TRBJ2-2; 10 nucleotides line up with TRBD2. This CDR3 is built from 17 residues. Germline CDR1 and CDR2: SGHVS and FNYEAQ. Trimming cost V 5 bases and J 7 bases; bases outside gene matches: 13. CDR3 loop: CASSRLLTSGTVGELFF. The CDR3 nucleotides read TGTGCCAGCAGCCGCTTGTTAACTAGCGGGACAGTCGGGGAGCTGTTTTTT.

The gene calls are TRBV14 and TRBJ1-1; TRBD1 matches at 8 bases. V trimming: 4 bases; J trimming: 2 bases; junction bases outside the gene matches: 9. The V gene's germline CDR1 is SGHDN and CDR2 FVKESK. The CDR3 contains 16 residues. DNA of the CDR3: TGTGCCAGCAGCCCCAGCCGGGACAGGTTCAACACTGAAGCTTTCTTT. Amino acids: CASSPSRDRFNTEAFF.

J is TRBJ2-7 and V is TRBV27; D remains unclear. The CDR3 has 11 amino acids. The V end was cut by 6 bases, the J end by 2 bases, with 5 bases between. The V gene's germline CDR1 is MNHEY and CDR2 SMNVEV (reference sequence). Here the CDR3 reads CASRSTYEQYF. CDR3 DNA sequence: TGTGCCAGCAGATCCACCTACGAGCAGTACTTC.

A single count supports this clone. The chain joins TRBV12-5 to TRBJ1-1; D gene uncertain. This CDR3 is built from 13 residues. Germline CDR1 reads LGHNT; CDR2 reads FRNRAP. The V end lost 3 bases, the J end lost 1 base, and 6 bases lay between the germline ends. CDR3 amino acids: CASGFKGNTEAFF. CDR3 coding DNA: TGTGCTAGTGGTTTTAAGGGGAACACTGAAGCTTTCTTT.